This T cell receptor beta chain came from a study of blood T cell repertoires in COVID-19. The ends were cut back, 6 bases at V and 1 base at J, with 11 bases in the middle. There are 14 residues in the CDR3. The germline gives CDR1 MNHEY, CDR2 SVGAGI. Clones were read by immunoSEQ multiplex PCR, and TCRdb kept only the in-frame ones, dropping some. Found here are tens of thousands of clones, about four fifths of them singletons; the top ten hold 15% to 20%. This chain connects TRBV6-5 to TRBJ2-3; a possible D gene is TRBD1 (6 bases). The receptor comes from a man in his thirties or forties with COVID-19, enrolled during active disease. Sequencing input: peripheral blood. DNA for the CDR3: TGTGCCAGCAGGCCGGGACACGGCACAGATACGCAGTATTTT. It translates to CASRPGHGTDTQYF.